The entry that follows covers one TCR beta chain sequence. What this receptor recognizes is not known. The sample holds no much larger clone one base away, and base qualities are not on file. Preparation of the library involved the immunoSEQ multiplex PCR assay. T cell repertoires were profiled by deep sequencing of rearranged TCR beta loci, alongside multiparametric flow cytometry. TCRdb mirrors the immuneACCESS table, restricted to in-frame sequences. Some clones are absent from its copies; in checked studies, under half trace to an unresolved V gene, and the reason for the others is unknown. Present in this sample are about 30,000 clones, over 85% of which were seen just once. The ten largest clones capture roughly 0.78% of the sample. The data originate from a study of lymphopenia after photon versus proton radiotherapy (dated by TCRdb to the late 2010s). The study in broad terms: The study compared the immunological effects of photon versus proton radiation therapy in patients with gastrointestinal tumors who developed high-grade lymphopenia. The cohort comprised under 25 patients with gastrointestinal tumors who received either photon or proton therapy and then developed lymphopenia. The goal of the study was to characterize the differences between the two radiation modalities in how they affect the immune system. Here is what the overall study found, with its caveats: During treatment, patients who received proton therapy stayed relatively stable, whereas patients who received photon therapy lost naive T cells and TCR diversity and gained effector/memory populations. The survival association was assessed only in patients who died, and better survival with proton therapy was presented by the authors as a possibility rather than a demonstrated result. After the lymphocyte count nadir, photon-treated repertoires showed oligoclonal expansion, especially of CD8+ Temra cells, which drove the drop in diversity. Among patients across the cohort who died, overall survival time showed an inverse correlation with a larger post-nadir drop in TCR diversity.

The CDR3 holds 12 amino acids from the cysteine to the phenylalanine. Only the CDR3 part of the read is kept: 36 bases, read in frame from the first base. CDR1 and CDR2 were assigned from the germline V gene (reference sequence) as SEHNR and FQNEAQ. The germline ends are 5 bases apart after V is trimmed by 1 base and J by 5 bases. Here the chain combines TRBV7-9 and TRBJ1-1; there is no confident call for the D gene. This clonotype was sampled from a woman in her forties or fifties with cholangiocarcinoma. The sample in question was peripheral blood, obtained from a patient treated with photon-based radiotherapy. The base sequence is TGTGCCAGCAGCTTAGGGCGGACTGAAGCTTTCTTT. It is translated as CASSLGRTEAFF.